The TCR beta chain described here comes from a study of T-cell reconstitution after alpha-beta-depleted transplantation in children. General study points: The origin of high day-60 TCRbeta diversity in some patients lay in surviving recipient T cells and thymic progenitors. Several hundred graft clones that had expanded were reportedly the source of alpha-beta T cells about two months after transplant. T-cell counts and diversity were attributed mostly to newly produced T cells one year after transplant.

Unique molecular identifiers were built into the TCRbeta library. TCRdb passed the PCR reads through MiXCR, listing each CDR3 protein once. The sample records around 700,000 distinct CDR3 sequences, around 13% being singletons. This clonotype was observed a few times. Its antigen remains unknown. Germline V gene lookup returns CDR1 MGHRA and CDR2 YSYEKL. This CDR3 is built from 14 residues. Trimming removed 1 base at V and 5 bases at J, with 11 bases between. The sequence was obtained from a girl aged 2 to 10 with congenital amegakaryocytic thrombocytopenia, due to receive a stem cell transplant. The sample consisted of PBMCs, taken before TCRalphabeta/CD19-depleted stem cell transplant. The chain combines TRBV4-1 with TRBJ2-5, with D unresolved. CDR3 region: CASSQGSGRETQYF. Here the CDR3 DNA reads TGCGCCAGCAGCCAAGGCTCCGGACGCGAGACCCAGTACTTC.